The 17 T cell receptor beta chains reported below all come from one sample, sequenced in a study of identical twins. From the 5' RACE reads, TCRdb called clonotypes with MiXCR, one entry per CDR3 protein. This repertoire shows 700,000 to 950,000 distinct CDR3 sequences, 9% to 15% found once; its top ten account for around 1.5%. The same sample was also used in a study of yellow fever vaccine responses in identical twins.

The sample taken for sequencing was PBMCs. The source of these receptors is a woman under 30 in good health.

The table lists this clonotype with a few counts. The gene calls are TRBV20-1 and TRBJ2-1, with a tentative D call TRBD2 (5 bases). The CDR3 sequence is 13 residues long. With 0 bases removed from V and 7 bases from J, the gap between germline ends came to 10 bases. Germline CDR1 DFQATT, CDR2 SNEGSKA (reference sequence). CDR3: CSAREARRNEQFF. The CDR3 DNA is TGCAGTGCTAGAGAAGCTAGGAGGAATGAGCAGTTCTTC.

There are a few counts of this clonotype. The CDR3 loop is CASSEVYSTNEQFF. As DNA, the CDR3 is TGTGCCAGCAGTGAAGTTTACAGCACCAATGAGCAGTTCTTC. This rearrangement joins TRBV6-1 to TRBJ2-1; D remains unclear. V lost 1 base and J lost 6, with 10 bases in between. CDR3 length equals 14 residues. Per germline, CDR1 MNHNS and CDR2 SASEGT.

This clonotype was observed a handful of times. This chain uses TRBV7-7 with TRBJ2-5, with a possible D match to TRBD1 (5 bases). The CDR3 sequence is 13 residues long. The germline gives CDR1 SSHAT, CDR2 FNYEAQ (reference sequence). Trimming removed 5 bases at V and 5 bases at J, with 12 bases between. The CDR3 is CASSRTPSETQYF. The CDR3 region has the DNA TGTGCCAGCAGCCGGACACCTTCGGAGACCCAGTACTTC.

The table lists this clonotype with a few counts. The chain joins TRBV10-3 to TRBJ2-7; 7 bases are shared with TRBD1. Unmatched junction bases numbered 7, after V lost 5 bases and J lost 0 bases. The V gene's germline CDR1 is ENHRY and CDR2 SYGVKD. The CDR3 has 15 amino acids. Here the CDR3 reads CAISPTGVSSYEQYF. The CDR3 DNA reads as TGTGCCATCAGTCCAACAGGGGTGAGCTCCTACGAGCAGTACTTC.

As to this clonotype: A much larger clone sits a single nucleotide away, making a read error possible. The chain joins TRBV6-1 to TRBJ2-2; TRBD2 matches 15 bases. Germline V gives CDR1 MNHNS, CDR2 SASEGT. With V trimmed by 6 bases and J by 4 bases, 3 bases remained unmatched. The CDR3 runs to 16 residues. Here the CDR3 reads CASRGLAGGSTGELFF. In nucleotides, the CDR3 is TGTGCCAGCAGAGGACTAGCGGGAGGGAGCACCGGGGAGCTGTTTTTT.

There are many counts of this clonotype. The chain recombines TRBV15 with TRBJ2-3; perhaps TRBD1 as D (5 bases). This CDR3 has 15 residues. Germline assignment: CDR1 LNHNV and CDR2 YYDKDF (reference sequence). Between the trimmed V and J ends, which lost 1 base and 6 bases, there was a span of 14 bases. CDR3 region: CATSRVGAGQDTQYF. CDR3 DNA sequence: TGTGCCACCAGCAGAGTAGGGGCCGGGCAGGATACGCAGTATTTT.

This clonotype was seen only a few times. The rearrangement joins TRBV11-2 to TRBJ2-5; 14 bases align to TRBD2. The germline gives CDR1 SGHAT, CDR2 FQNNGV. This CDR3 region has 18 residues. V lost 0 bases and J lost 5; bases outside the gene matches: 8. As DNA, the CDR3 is TGTGCCAGCAGCTTAGATCAGGGACTAGCGGGAGTTCAGGAGACCCAGTACTTC. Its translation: CASSLDQGLAGVQETQYF.

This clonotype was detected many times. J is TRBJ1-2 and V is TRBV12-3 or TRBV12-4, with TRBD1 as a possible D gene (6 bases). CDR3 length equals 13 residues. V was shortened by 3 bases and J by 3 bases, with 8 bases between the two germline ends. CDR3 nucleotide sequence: TGTGCCAGCAGTTTGGGGGCAGACTATGGCTACACCTTC. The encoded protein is CASSLGADYGYTF.

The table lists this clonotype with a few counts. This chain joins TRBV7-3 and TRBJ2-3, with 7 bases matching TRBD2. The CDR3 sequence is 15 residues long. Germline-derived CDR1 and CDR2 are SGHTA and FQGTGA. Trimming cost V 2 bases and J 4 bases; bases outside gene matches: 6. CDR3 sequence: CASSLGEGNADTQYF. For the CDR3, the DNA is TGTGCCAGCAGCTTAGGGGAGGGCAACGCAGATACGCAGTATTTT.

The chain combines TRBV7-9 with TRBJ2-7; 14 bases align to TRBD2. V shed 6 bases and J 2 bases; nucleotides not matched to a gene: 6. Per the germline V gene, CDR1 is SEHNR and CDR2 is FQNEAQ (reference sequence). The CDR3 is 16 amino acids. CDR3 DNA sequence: TGTGCCAGCAGAGGACTAGCGGGAGGTCTCGCCTACGAGCAGTACTTC. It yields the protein CASRGLAGGLAYEQYF.

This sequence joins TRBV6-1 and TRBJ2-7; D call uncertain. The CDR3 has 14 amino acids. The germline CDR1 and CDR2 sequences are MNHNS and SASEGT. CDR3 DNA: TGTGCCAGCAGCCTAGGGTGGGCTTCCTCCGAGCAGTACGTC. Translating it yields CASSLGWASSEQYV.

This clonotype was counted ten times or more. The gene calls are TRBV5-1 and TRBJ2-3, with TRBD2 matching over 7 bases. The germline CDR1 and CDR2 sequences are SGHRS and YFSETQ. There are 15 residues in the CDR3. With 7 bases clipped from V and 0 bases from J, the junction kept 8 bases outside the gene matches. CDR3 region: CASYSSGFSTDTQYF. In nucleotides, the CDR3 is TGCGCCAGCTACTCTAGCGGATTTAGCACAGATACGCAGTATTTT.

DNA of the CDR3: TGTGCCAGCAGCCAAGACCAAGGCGGTCGCACAGATACGCAGTATTTT. Protein product: CASSQDQGGRTDTQYF. This chain connects TRBV4-2 to TRBJ2-3, with D unclear. Germline lookup yields CDR1 LGHNA and CDR2 YNFKEQ. The CDR3 length is 16 residues. Trimming stripped 0 bases from V and 1 base from J, with 11 bases between.

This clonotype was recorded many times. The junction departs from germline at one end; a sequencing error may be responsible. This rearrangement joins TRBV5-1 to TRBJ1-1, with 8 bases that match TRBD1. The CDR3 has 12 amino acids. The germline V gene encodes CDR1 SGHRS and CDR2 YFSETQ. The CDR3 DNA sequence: TGTGCCAGCAGCCTTGGACAGGGAGAAGCTTTCTTT. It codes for CASSLGQGEAFF.

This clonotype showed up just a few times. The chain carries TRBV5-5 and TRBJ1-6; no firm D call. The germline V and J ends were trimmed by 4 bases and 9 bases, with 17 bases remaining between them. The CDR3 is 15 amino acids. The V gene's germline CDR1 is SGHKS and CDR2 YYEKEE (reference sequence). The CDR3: CASSQDVVNTSPLHF. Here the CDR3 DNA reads TGTGCCAGCAGCCAGGACGTGGTAAATACTTCACCCCTCCACTTT.

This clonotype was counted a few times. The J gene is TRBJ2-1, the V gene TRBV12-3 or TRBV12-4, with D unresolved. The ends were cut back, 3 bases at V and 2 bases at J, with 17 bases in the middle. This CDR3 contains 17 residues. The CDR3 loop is CASSFVESGPAYNEQFF. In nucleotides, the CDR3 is TGTGCCAGCAGTTTTGTCGAGTCAGGTCCCGCCTACAATGAGCAGTTCTTC.

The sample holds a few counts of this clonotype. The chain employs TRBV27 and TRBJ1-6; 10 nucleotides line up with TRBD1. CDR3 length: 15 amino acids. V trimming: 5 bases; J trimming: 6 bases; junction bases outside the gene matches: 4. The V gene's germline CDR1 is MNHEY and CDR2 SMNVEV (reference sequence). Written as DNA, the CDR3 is TGTGCCAGCAGTACCGGGACAGGGGTTAATTCACCCCTCCACTTT. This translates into CASSTGTGVNSPLHF.